This TCR beta chain stems from a study of tumor and adjacent non-tumor tissue in lung cancer. Looking at the study overall: Stage I to III disease affected 10 men and roughly five women aged about 30 to 76. Findings of the study overall: Tumor TCR diversity, when higher, was linked to shorter survival. Compared with tumor, normal lung showed significantly lower TCR diversity.

There are many counts of this clonotype. Its antigen is not identified. RNA was extracted from bulk tissue without any cell sorting. V lost 5 bases and J lost 4; bases outside the gene matches: 8. CDR3 length: 17 amino acids. The germline V gene has CDR1 MNHEY and CDR2 SVGAGI. Three rounds of nested PCR, following a modified ARM-PCR protocol, produced the TCRbeta library. TCRdb reprocessed the multiplex PCR reads via MiXCR and lists one record per CDR3 protein. Here the sample spans about 200,000 distinct CDR3 sequences, roughly 70% being singletons. The material sequenced was lung tumor tissue. The sequence came from a man aged 60-69 years with non-small cell lung cancer. The rearrangement uses TRBV6-5 and TRBJ2-1; 13 bases are a match to TRBD2. CDR3 in amino acids: CASSELAGGPLYNEQFF. The CDR3 DNA is TGTGCCAGCAGTGAACTAGCGGGAGGGCCCTTATACAATGAGCAGTTCTTC.